This T cell receptor beta chain was recovered during a study of patients and donors after allogeneic stem cell transplantation. TCRdb reprocessed the RT-PCR reads via MiXCR and lists one record per CDR3 protein. The sample shows around 200,000 distinct CDR3 sequences, around two fifths of them seen only once. Trimming took off 3 bases at V and 7 bases at J, with 12 bases between the two ends. Germline CDR1 and CDR2: DFQATT and SNEGSKA (reference sequence). This CDR3 region has 13 residues. The genes are TRBV20-1 and TRBJ2-2; a possible D gene is TRBD2 (5 bases). The TCR was taken from a human donor who was either an allogeneic HSCT recipient or a stem cell or donor lymphocyte infusion donor (not recorded which). It is not recorded whose cells these are; they may come from a transplant donor. The specimen sequenced was blood, either unsorted or a sorted T cell fraction (not recorded which). CDR3 amino acids: CSASGRVDGELFF. The CDR3 nucleotides are TGCAGTGCTAGTGGGCGGGTCGACGGGGAGCTGTTTTTT.